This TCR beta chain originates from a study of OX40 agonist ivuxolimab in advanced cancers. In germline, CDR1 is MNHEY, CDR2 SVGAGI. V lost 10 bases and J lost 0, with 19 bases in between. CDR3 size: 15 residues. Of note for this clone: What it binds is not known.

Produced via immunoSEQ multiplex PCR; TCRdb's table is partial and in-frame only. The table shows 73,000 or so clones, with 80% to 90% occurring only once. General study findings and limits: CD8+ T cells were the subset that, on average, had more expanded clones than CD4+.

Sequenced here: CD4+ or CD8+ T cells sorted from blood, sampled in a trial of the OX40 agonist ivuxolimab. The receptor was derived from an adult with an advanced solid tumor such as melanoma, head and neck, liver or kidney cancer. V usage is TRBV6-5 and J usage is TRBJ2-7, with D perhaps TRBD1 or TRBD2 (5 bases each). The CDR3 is CATRVGAGSSYEQYF. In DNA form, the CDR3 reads TGTGCCACCAGGGTCGGGGCCGGATCCTCCTACGAGCAGTACTTC.